These 20 T cell receptor beta chains share one sample of origin, sequenced in a study of T cells in Graves' hyperthyroidism and ophthalmopathy. The TCR beta CDR3 regions underwent amplification using RNA transcripts as the source. HTBI primers drove first-round RT-PCR of the TCR CDR3. TCRdb fed the multiplex PCR reads into MiXCR, producing one record per CDR3 protein. This sample has approximately 640,000 distinct CDR3 sequences, with under 20% found just once. Sequenced material: blood. Receptors originate from a woman in her twenties or thirties with Graves' hyperthyroidism.

This chain connects TRBV12-5 to TRBJ2-7; D is perhaps TRBD2 (6 bases). Germline V gene data show CDR1 as LGHNT and CDR2 as FRNRAP. The CDR3 has 14 residues. V shed 6 bases and J shed 3 bases, with 15 bases lying between them. The CDR3 DNA is TGTGCTAGTGGACAATGGGACTCCGACTACGAGCAGTACTTC. It codes for CASGQWDSDYEQYF.

The chain joins TRBV7-3 to TRBJ2-1, with D perhaps matching TRBD2 (5 bases). Germline V lookup: CDR1 SGHTA, CDR2 FQGTGA. This CDR3 is 12 amino acids long. Trimming left V 4 bases short and J 12 bases short, with 13 bases between. CDR3 DNA sequence: TGTGCCAGCAGCTCCCCCGGTCGGGGGCAGTTCTTC. This sequence encodes CASSSPGRGQFF. The entire variable domain, with the rest obtained from reference TRBV7-3 and TRBJ2-1, is as follows: GAGVSQTPSNKVTEKGKYVELRCDPISGHTALYWYRQSLGQGPEFLIYFQGTGAADDSGLPNDRFFAVRPEGSVSTLKIQRTERGDSAVYLCASSSPGRGQFFGPGTRLTVL.

In its sample, this clonotype was seen many times. The chain recombines TRBV24-1 with TRBJ2-5, with 11 bases lining up with TRBD1. Trimming cost V 2 bases and J 2 bases; bases outside gene matches: 0. The CDR3 is 15 amino acids. Germline lookup yields CDR1 KGHDR and CDR2 SFDVKD. The CDR3 spells CATSDWDRGQETQYF. DNA of the CDR3: TGTGCCACCAGTGATTGGGACAGGGGGCAAGAGACCCAGTACTTC.

Many counts were recorded for this clonotype. The V and J genes are TRBV12-3 or TRBV12-4 and TRBJ1-1; D not resolved. Trimming removed 3 bases at V and 2 bases at J, with 7 bases between. This CDR3 has 13 residues. CDR3 coding DNA: TGTGCCAGCAGTTTTTCGGTAAACACTGAAGCTTTCTTT. It specifies CASSFSVNTEAFF.

This clonotype was found many times. The rearrangement uses TRBV7-9 and TRBJ2-7; D ambiguous. Germline loops: CDR1 SEHNR, CDR2 FQNEAQ (reference sequence). The CDR3 is 14 amino acids. The V end was cut by 3 bases, the J end by 2 bases, with 11 bases between. Written as DNA, the CDR3 is TGTGCCAGCAGCTTTACTACAGAGACCTACGAGCAGTACTTC. Protein product: CASSFTTETYEQYF. The variable domain in full, completed from reference TRBV7-9 and TRBJ2-7, reads DTGVSQNPRHKITKRGQNVTFRCDPISEHNRLYWYRQTLGQGPEFLTYFQNEAQLEKSRLLSDRFSAERPKGSFSTLEIQRTEQGDSAMYLCASSFTTETYEQYFGPGTRLTVT.

This clonotype was picked up a small number of times. In this CDR3 the conserved last residue, phenylalanine or tryptophan, is missing, so a read error is likely. V is TRBV18 and J is TRBJ2-7; the D is unclear. The CDR3 spans 12 residues. Germline loops: CDR1 KGHSH, CDR2 LQKENI. Trimming left V 3 bases short and J 2 bases short, with 5 bases between. In DNA form, the CDR3 reads TGTGCCAGCTCACCCGGCGCCTACGAGCAGTACCTC. Protein sequence: CASSPGAYEQYL.

The J gene is TRBJ1-5, the V gene TRBV24-1; 12 bases map to TRBD1. The trim removed 5 bases at V and 0 bases at J, leaving 7 bases unmatched. CDR1 and CDR2 from the germline V gene are KGHDR and SFDVKD. CDR3 size: 18 residues. This chain's CDR3 is CATSVSGTGGFSNQPQHF. CDR3 DNA: TGTGCCACCAGTGTAAGCGGGACAGGGGGCTTTAGCAATCAGCCCCAGCATTTT.

The CDR3 nucleotides read TGCGCCAGCAGCTTGATCCTAACGTTAAACACCGGGGAGCTGTTTTTT. It is translated as CASSLILTLNTGELFF. The J gene is TRBJ2-2, the V gene TRBV5-1; D not resolved. The CDR3 is 16 amino acids. V lost 1 base to trimming and J lost 2 bases, with 12 bases between them. Germline assignment: CDR1 SGHRS and CDR2 YFSETQ.

About this clonotype: One base away lies a much larger clone, so this may be a sequencing read error. The CDR3 nucleotides read TGTGCCAGCAGTTACTCCGCAAAGATGAACACTGAAGCTTTCTTT. Protein sequence: CASSYSAKMNTEAFF. The rearrangement uses TRBV6-2 or TRBV6-3 and TRBJ1-1; D call uncertain. Trimming took off 0 bases at V and 0 bases at J, with 8 bases between the two ends. Germline V CDR1 and CDR2: MNHEY, SVGEGT. CDR3 size: 15 residues.

The V call is TRBV19, the J call TRBJ2-5, with a tentative D call TRBD2 (5 bases). Germline V lookup: CDR1 LNHDA, CDR2 SQIVND (reference sequence). The CDR3 totals 15 residues. V lost 3 bases to trimming and J lost 9 bases, with 20 bases between them. Written as DNA, the CDR3 is TGTGCCAGTAGTATCGGAAGGTCGGAGGTCGGGGCCCAGTACTTC. Translating gives CASSIGRSEVGAQYF.

This clonotype showed up just a few times. The chain combines TRBV20-1 with TRBJ2-2, with a possible D match to TRBD2 (5 bases). Germline values: CDR1 DFQATT, CDR2 SNEGSKA (reference sequence). The CDR3 totals 16 residues. Trimming removed 0 bases at V and 3 bases at J, with 14 bases between. The CDR3 DNA sequence: TGCAGTGCTAGAGATTCGAGCGGACCCGACACCGGGGAGCTGTTTTTT. It specifies CSARDSSGPDTGELFF.

This clonotype was seen a handful of times. The gene calls are TRBV4-2 and TRBJ2-3; 14 bases are shared with TRBD2. Germline V gives CDR1 LGHNA, CDR2 YNFKEQ. Trimming cost V 10 bases and J 1 base; bases outside gene matches: 1. This CDR3 comprises 14 residues. CDR3: CATTSGRGTDTQYF. The CDR3, as DNA: TGTGCCACGACTAGCGGGAGGGGCACAGATACGCAGTATTTT.

The genes are TRBV5-6 and TRBJ2-7, with D uncertain. V was shortened by 4 bases and J by 5 bases, with 16 bases between the two germline ends. This CDR3 has 14 amino acids. Germline V gene lookup returns CDR1 SGHDT and CDR2 YYEEEE. DNA of the CDR3: TGTGCCAGCAGCCGAGACTGGAGAGAAGACGAGCAGTACTTC. As protein: CASSRDWREDEQYF. Full variable domain (outside the CDR3, taken from reference TRBV5-6 and TRBJ2-7): DAGVTQSPTHLIKTRGQQVTLRCSPKSGHDTVSWYQQALGQGPQFIFQYYEEEERQRGNFPDRFSGHQFPNYSSELNVNALLLGDSALYLCASSRDWREDEQYFGPGTRLTVT.

To note about this clonotype: Germline and junction disagree at one end, which may indicate a read error. The rearrangement uses TRBV5-1 and TRBJ2-1, with 11 bases identical to TRBD2. CDR1 and CDR2 (germline): SGHRS, YFSETQ. CDR3 length: 17 amino acids. CDR3 loop: CASSPWTSGRSYNGQFF. The CDR3 region has the DNA TGTGCCAGCAGCCCCTGGACTAGCGGGCGCTCCTACAATGGGCAGTTCTTC.

This clonotype was counted many times. The gene calls are TRBV2 and TRBJ1-1, with D hard to call. V gave up 8 bases and J gave up 4 bases, with 11 bases separating them. The germline gives CDR1 SNHLY, CDR2 FYNNEI. The CDR3 totals 12 residues. The chain's CDR3 is CASGFGSTEAFF. The CDR3 coding sequence is TGTGCCAGCGGGTTCGGTAGCACTGAAGCTTTCTTT.

This clonotype was seen at least ten times. The chain couples TRBV30 to TRBJ2-3, with D possibly matching TRBD2 (5 bases). The V gene lost 4 bases and the J gene lost 2 bases, with 13 bases spanning the gap. Germline V gives CDR1 GTSNPN, CDR2 SVGIG (reference sequence). The length of the CDR3 is 14 residues. Here the CDR3 reads CAWTIARPTDTQYF. The CDR3, as DNA: TGTGCCTGGACGATAGCGAGGCCCACAGATACGCAGTATTTT. Combining the CDR3 with reference TRBV30 and TRBJ2-3 gives the whole variable domain SQTIHQWPATLVQPVGSPLSLECTVEGTSNPNLYWYRQAAGRGLQLLFYSVGIGQISSEVPQNLSASRPQDRQFILSSKKLLLSDSGFYLCAWTIARPTDTQYFGPGTRLTVL.

In the case of this clonotype: Possible read error: a much larger clone is one base away. The chain uses TRBV7-2 and TRBJ2-1; 10 bases are shared with TRBD2. This CDR3 has 17 residues. The V and J ends lost 4 bases and 9 bases, in that order; junction bases with no gene match: 15. Germline V gene lookup returns CDR1 SGHTA and CDR2 FQGNSA. The DNA of the CDR3 is TGTGCCAGCAGCTCATACGGACTAGCGGCAATGAACAGTGAGCAGTTCTTC. Its protein product is CASSSYGLAAMNSEQFF.

This clonotype was counted only a few times. The chain links TRBV30 to TRBJ1-5; D not certain. The germline gives CDR1 GTSNPN, CDR2 SVGIG (reference sequence). Trimming stripped 4 bases from V and 5 bases from J, with 0 bases between. The CDR3 consists of 9 residues. The CDR3 protein is CAWNQPQHF. The DNA for the CDR3 is TGTGCCTGGAATCAGCCCCAGCATTTT.

This clonotype came up many times. The chain links TRBV7-9 to TRBJ2-1, with TRBD1 identical over 9 bases. Per germline, CDR1 SEHNR and CDR2 FQNEAQ (reference sequence). Trimming took 5 bases from V and 5 from J; bases not matched to a gene: 7. This CDR3 comprises 15 residues. The CDR3 here is CASSTGTGSHNEQFF. CDR3 bases: TGTGCCAGCAGCACCGGGACAGGGAGCCACAATGAGCAGTTCTTC.

This clonotype was detected only a few times. The chain joins TRBV6-1 to TRBJ2-2; 8 bases are shared with TRBD2. The V segment lost 5 bases and the J segment 7 bases; nucleotides outside the gene matches: 18. The CDR3 is 18 residues long. The germline V gene has CDR1 MNHNS and CDR2 SASEGT. DNA of the CDR3: TGTGCCAGCAGTTGCAGGGTGTCGGGAGGGCGGTTCATCGGGGAGCTGTTTTTT. This gives the protein CASSCRVSGGRFIGELFF.